The text below deals with one T cell receptor beta chain. Its antigen is not known. This specimen belongs to a study of identical twins. Study-wide findings and caveats: Out-of-frame alpha sequences common to twins were enriched for low generation probability. Memory repertoires showed no such pattern, whereas abundant cord blood beta clonotypes carried fewer insertions.

The cDNA had a unique molecular identifier and a template-switch universal primer site. TCRdb independently ran MiXCR on the 5' RACE reads; one entry per CDR3 protein. Of 1.5 million to 2 million distinct CDR3 sequences in the sample, less than 35% were seen once. Every sampled donor was Caucasian and healthy. Input material: cord blood. This receptor was taken from a newborn girl in good health.

CDR3 coding DNA: TGTGCCAGTTTTGAGCAGGGGACCTACGAGCAGTACTTC. This codes for CASFEQGTYEQYF. The rearrangement joins TRBV18 to TRBJ2-7, with D possibly matching TRBD1 (6 bases). The V end was cut by 9 bases, the J end by 2 bases, with 14 bases between. Per germline, CDR1 KGHSH and CDR2 LQKENI. The CDR3 runs 13 residues.